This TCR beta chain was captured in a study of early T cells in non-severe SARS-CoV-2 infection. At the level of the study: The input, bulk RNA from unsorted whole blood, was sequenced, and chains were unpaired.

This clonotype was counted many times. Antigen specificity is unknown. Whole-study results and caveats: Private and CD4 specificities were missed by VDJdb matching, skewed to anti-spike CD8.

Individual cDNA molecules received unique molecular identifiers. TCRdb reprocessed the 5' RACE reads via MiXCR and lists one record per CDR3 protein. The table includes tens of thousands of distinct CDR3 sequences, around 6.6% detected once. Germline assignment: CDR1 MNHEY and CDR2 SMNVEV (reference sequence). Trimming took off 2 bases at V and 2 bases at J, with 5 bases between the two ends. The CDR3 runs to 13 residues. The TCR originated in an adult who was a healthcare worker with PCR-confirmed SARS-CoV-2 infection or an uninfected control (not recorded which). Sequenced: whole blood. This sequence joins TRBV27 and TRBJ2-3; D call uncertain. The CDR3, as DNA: TGTGCCAGCAGTTTAGGGAACACAGATACGCAGTATTTT. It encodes CASSLGNTDTQYF.